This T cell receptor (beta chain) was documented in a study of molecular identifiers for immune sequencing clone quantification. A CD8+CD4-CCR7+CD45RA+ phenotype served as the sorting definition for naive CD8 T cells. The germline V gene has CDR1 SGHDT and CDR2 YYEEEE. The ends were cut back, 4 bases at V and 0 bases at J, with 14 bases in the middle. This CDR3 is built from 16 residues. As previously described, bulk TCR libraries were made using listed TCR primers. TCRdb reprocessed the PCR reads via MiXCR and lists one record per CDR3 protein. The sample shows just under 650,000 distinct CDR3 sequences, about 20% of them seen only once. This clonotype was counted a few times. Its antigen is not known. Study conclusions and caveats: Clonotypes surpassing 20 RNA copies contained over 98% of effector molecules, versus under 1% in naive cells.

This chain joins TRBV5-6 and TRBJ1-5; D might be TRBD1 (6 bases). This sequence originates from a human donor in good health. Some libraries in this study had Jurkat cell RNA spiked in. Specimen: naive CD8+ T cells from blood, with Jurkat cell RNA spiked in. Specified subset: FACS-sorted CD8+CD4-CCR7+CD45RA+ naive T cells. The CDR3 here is CASSLQGHVSNQPQHF. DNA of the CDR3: TGTGCCAGCAGCCTCCAGGGACATGTTAGCAATCAGCCCCAGCATTTT.